Following are 5 T cell receptor beta chains from one sample sequenced in a study of CD8 T cells in ankylosing spondylitis. TCRdb re-called the 5' RACE reads through MiXCR, storing one row per CDR3 protein. The sample holds hundreds of thousands of distinct CDR3 sequences; roughly 24% are singletons and the top ten take under 7%. Specimen: blood, either unsorted or a sorted T cell fraction (not recorded which). These receptors were obtained from a male donor with ankylosing spondylitis or in good health (not recorded which).

The chain links TRBV12-3 or TRBV12-4 to TRBJ1-5; D possibly corresponds to TRBD1 (5 bases). The CDR3 is made up of 17 amino acids. V lost 5 bases to trimming and J lost 0 bases, with 17 bases between them. CDR3 bases: TGTGCCAGCAGTGTACGATCCGGGACGAATAGCAATCAGCCCCAGCATTTT. Translation: CASSVRSGTNSNQPQHF.

In its sample, this clonotype was seen many times. The rearrangement links TRBV7-9 to TRBJ2-5; D call uncertain. Germline CDR1 SEHNR, CDR2 FQNEAQ (reference sequence). Deletions cut 3 bases from V and 3 bases from J, with 5 bases between. CDR3 length: 12 residues. CDR3 bases: TGTGCCAGCAGCTTGATAGAAGAGACCCAGTACTTC. Its protein product is CASSLIEETQYF.

This clonotype was seen at least ten times. The chain combines TRBV20-1 with TRBJ1-6; a possible D gene is TRBD1 (5 bases). CDR3 length: 14 amino acids. Germline CDR1 is DFQATT and CDR2 is SNEGSKA (reference sequence). V lost 0 bases, J lost 7 bases, and 10 bases lay in between. The CDR3 DNA reads TGCAGTGCTAGAGATGCAGGGAGAAATTCACCCCTCCACTTT. Its translation is CSARDAGRNSPLHF.

There are many counts of this clonotype. V gene TRBV5-1 combines with J gene TRBJ1-2, with 9 bases aligning to TRBD1. V lost 0 bases, J lost 4 bases, and 13 bases stayed unmatched. There are 18 residues in the CDR3. Germline values: CDR1 SGHRS, CDR2 YFSETQ. The chain's CDR3 is CASSLATTGQGIVYGYTF. The CDR3 DNA is TGCGCCAGCAGCTTGGCGACCACTGGACAGGGGATCGTCTATGGCTACACCTTC.

At least ten counts were recorded for this clonotype. The chain links TRBV20-1 to TRBJ2-2; 7 bases are a match to TRBD2. V shed 7 bases, J shed 4 bases, and the junction held 15 bases outside the gene matches. The CDR3 runs to 16 residues. The germline V gene has CDR1 DFQATT and CDR2 SNEGSKA (reference sequence). The CDR3 region is CSVREWGREGTGELFF. The CDR3 DNA reads TGCAGTGTCAGAGAGTGGGGCAGGGAGGGCACCGGGGAGCTGTTTTTT.